A selection of T cell receptor beta chains follows, all from one sample in a study of response to subunit inactivated influenza vaccine. TCRdb recomputed calls from the RT-PCR reads with MiXCR, one row per CDR3 protein. The sample includes roughly 520,000 distinct CDR3 sequences, over 25% seen only once; the top ten take around 1.8%. The starting material was CD4+ T cells sorted from PBMCs, obtained 4 to 6 days after vaccination. Every receptor here comes from a man between 50 and 59 years old who received an inactivated influenza vaccine. The CDR3 runs from the conserved cysteine through the conserved F or W. The order of the fields is V gene, CDR3 length, J gene, D gene, clone size, CDR3 protein, CDR3 DNA. The D gene is left open where the match is weak. Not all rows give a size; the values are once, few, many and, for expanded clones, a class.

TRBV29-1	12	TRBJ2-1	TRBD2	-	CSVVLAGGEQFF	TGCAGCGTTGTCCTAGCGGGCGGTGAGCAGTTCTTC
TRBV5-1	18	TRBJ2-1	-	many	CASSRYLVGGRSYNEQFF	TGCGCCAGCAGCCGGTATCTGGTAGGAGGTCGTTCCTACAATGAGCAGTTCTTC
TRBV4-2	12	TRBJ2-5	-	few	CASSAFPETQYF	TGTGCCAGCAGTGCGTTCCCCGAGACCCAGTACTTC
TRBV20-1	12	TRBJ2-3	TRBD1	-	CSAGTGVDTQYF	TGCAGTGCTGGGACAGGGGTCGATACGCAGTATTTT
TRBV20-1	16	TRBJ2-1	-	-	CSARDIGDLSYNEQFF	TGCAGTGCTAGAGATATCGGGGACCTCTCCTACAATGAGCAGTTCTTC
TRBV28	16	TRBJ2-7	-	-	CASRSFGAGSSYEQYF	TGTGCCAGCAGAAGTTTTGGTGCAGGGAGCTCCTACGAGCAGTACTTC
TRBV27	15	TRBJ2-5	-	-	CASRDRRNARGTQYF	TGTGCCAGCAGAGACAGGAGGAACGCAAGAGGGACCCAGTACTTC
TRBV12-3/TRBV12-4	13	TRBJ1-5	-	many	CASSQAPGQPQHF	TGTGCCAGCAGCCAGGCACCGGGGCAGCCCCAGCATTTT
TRBV5-5	15	TRBJ1-2	TRBD1	-	CASSLVGQGDYGYTF	TGTGCCAGCAGCTTGGTTGGACAGGGAGACTATGGCTACACCTTC
TRBV4-2	14	TRBJ2-7	TRBD1	-	CASSQSGQGYEQYF	TGTGCCAGCAGCCAATCGGGACAGGGGTACGAGCAGTACTTC
TRBV6-2/TRBV6-3	18	TRBJ2-6	TRBD1	-	CASSYPGQGVGGANVLTF	TGTGCCAGCAGTTACCCGGGACAGGGGGTCGGTGGGGCCAACGTCCTGACTTTC
TRBV3-1	18	TRBJ2-1	TRBD1	-	CASSQESLGQGVYNEQFF	TGTGCCAGCAGCCAAGAGAGCTTGGGACAGGGGGTCTACAATGAGCAGTTCTTC
TRBV7-2	14	TRBJ2-3	-	few	CASSLGGRPHTQYF	TGTGCCAGCAGCTTAGGGGGCCGCCCGCATACGCAGTATTTT
TRBV11-2	15	TRBJ2-2	-	many	CASSLDPTHTGELFF	TGTGCCAGCAGCTTAGATCCTACTCACACCGGGGAGCTGTTTTTT
TRBV19	14	TRBJ2-5	-	-	CASSIGYRMETQYF	TGTGCCAGTAGTATAGGGTATAGAATGGAGACCCAGTACTTC
TRBV7-9	13	TRBJ2-2	-	few	CASSLVSPGELFF	TGTGCCAGCAGCTTAGTGTCCCCCGGGGAGCTGTTTTTT
TRBV7-3	15	TRBJ2-1	TRBD2	-	CASSFAGGAYNEQFF	TGTGCCAGCAGCTTCGCGGGAGGAGCCTACAATGAGCAGTTCTTC
TRBV4-2	16	TRBJ2-1	TRBD2	-	CASSQVAGASYNEQFF	TGTGCCAGCAGCCAAGTAGCGGGGGCCTCCTACAATGAGCAGTTCTTC
TRBV11-1	21	TRBJ2-6	-	few	CASSLEGKLPRASSGANVLTF	TGTGCCAGCAGCCTTGAAGGCAAATTACCCAGGGCAAGCTCTGGGGCCAACGTCCTGACTTTC
TRBV4-3	16	TRBJ2-1	TRBD1	medium-sized	CASSQEGDRTGDEQFF	TGCGCCAGCAGCCAAGAAGGGGATAGGACAGGTGATGAGCAGTTCTTC